These 16 T cell receptor beta chains originate from one sample sequenced in a study of CD4 T cells in relation to SARS-CoV-2 and coronaviruses. CD4+ T cells from unexposed donors were obtained before the COVID-19 pandemic (2011-2018). CD4+ T cells were isolated from the cells after 10 days of culture. For these receptors, no antigen is known. Here immunoSEQ multiplex PCR was the method, and the copy in TCRdb shows in-frame clones only, minus some. The sample holds 25,000 to 30,000 clones, over 60% seen once. Sample: CD4+ T cells from PBMCs, cultured in vitro. These receptors originate from a human donor in good health.

The gene calls are TRBV12-3 or TRBV12-4 and TRBJ2-6, with unresolved D. The V and J ends lost 5 bases and 3 bases respectively, with 5 bases between them. This CDR3 comprises 13 residues. Here the CDR3 reads CASSLYGANVLTF. DNA for the CDR3: TGTGCCAGCAGTCTTTATGGGGCCAACGTCCTGACTTTC.

This chain connects TRBV2 to TRBJ2-2; D is uncertain. Germline loops: CDR1 SNHLY, CDR2 FYNNEI. The CDR3 extends over 14 amino acids. The ends were cut back, 2 bases at V and 3 bases at J, with 7 bases in the middle. Here the CDR3 DNA reads TGTGCCAGCAGTGAATACCGAGACACCGGGGAGCTGTTTTTT. Encoded protein: CASSEYRDTGELFF.

The chain employs TRBV29-1 and TRBJ1-3; D not certain. V was clipped by 1 base and J by 0 bases, with 7 bases between them. CDR1 SQVTM and CDR2 ANQGSEA come from the germline V gene. This CDR3 region has 14 residues. This chain's CDR3 is CSVEGSVSGNTIYF. For the CDR3, the DNA is TGCAGCGTTGAAGGTTCAGTCTCTGGAAACACCATATATTTT. Filled out from reference TRBV29-1 and TRBJ1-3, the complete variable domain reads SAVISQKPSRDICQRGTSLTIQCQVDSQVTMMFWYRQQPGQSLTLIATANQGSEATYESGFVIDKFPISRPNLTFSTLTVSNMSPEDSSIYLCSVEGSVSGNTIYFGEGSWLTVV.

This clone was observed a handful of times. This chain connects TRBV2 to TRBJ1-1; TRBD1 aligns across 7 bases. This CDR3 region has 13 residues. Trimming cost V 6 bases and J 6 bases; bases outside gene matches: 7. Germline CDR1 reads SNHLY; CDR2 reads FYNNEI. The CDR3 protein is CASSEDRTAEAFF. CDR3 DNA sequence: TGTGCCAGCAGCGAGGACAGGACTGCTGAAGCTTTCTTT.

This clone appeared once. This chain uses TRBV5-1 with TRBJ2-2, with TRBD1 identical over 8 bases. Germline CDR1 reads SGHRS; CDR2 reads YFSETQ. Trimming at V came to 4 bases and at J to 1 base, leaving 6 bases not matched to a gene. This CDR3 comprises 16 residues. This CDR3 reads CASSVRQGQNTGELFF. CDR3 bases: TGCGCCAGCAGCGTGAGACAGGGGCAGAACACCGGGGAGCTGTTTTTT.

V gene TRBV9 combines with J gene TRBJ2-3; TRBD1 or TRBD2 may be the D gene (5 bases each). This CDR3 comprises 13 residues. Trimming took 5 bases from V and 3 from J, leaving 10 bases between them. Germline CDR1 SGDLS, CDR2 YYNGEE. CDR3 bases: TGTGCCAGCAGGGGGACGGCTACAGATACGCAGTATTTT. It yields the protein CASRGTATDTQYF.

This chain joins TRBV2 and TRBJ2-7; TRBD2 might be the D (5 bases). The V gene lost 3 bases and the J gene lost 4 bases, with 10 bases spanning the gap. CDR3 length: 13 residues. CDR1 is SNHLY and CDR2 is FYNNEI in the germline V gene. CDR3 nucleotide sequence: TGTGCCAGCAGTGATTGGGAGCGGTACGAGCAGTACTTC. This encodes CASSDWERYEQYF.

The rearrangement joins TRBV9 to TRBJ1-4; D is uncertain. Trimming removed 2 bases from V and 4 bases from J, with 12 bases in between. There are 15 residues in the CDR3. The germline gives CDR1 SGDLS, CDR2 YYNGEE. CDR3 coding DNA: TGTGCCAGCAGCGTCGGCGTCAACCTTAATGAAAAACTGTTTTTT. Translation: CASSVGVNLNEKLFF.

This clone has only a few counts. The chain has TRBV19 and TRBJ2-5; a weak D match, TRBD2 (5 bases). Germline CDR1 is LNHDA and CDR2 is SQIVND (reference sequence). Trimming cost V 4 bases and J 0 bases, with 6 bases left between them. CDR3 length: 13 residues. The CDR3 loop is CASSKDYQETQYF. Here the CDR3 DNA reads TGTGCCAGTAGTAAGGACTACCAAGAGACCCAGTACTTC. Variable domain in full (rest from reference TRBV19 and TRBJ2-5): DGGITQSPKYLFRKEGQNVTLSCEQNLNHDAMYWYRQDPGQGLRLIYYSQIVNDFQKGDIAEGYSVSREKKESFPLTVTSAQKNPTAFYLCASSKDYQETQYFGPGTRLLVL.

The rearrangement links TRBV7-2 to TRBJ2-3; TRBD1 might be the D (6 bases). Germline V CDR1 and CDR2: SGHTA, FQGNSA. This CDR3 spans 18 amino acids. V was trimmed by 1 base and J by 4 bases, leaving 21 bases between them. The CDR3 bases are TGTGCCAGCAGCTTAGGACGTGCAGGGGTTGACCTTCCAGATACGCAGTATTTT. This gives the protein CASSLGRAGVDLPDTQYF.

This rearrangement joins TRBV5-1 to TRBJ1-3; weak D call: TRBD1 (6 bases). The V end was cut by 6 bases, the J end by 4 bases, with 23 bases between. This CDR3 spans 17 amino acids. The germline gives CDR1 SGHRS, CDR2 YFSETQ. CDR3 amino acids: CASKSGLREGEGNTIYF. The CDR3 DNA reads TGCGCCAGCAAATCGGGTCTGAGAGAGGGGGAAGGAAACACCATATATTTT.

The rearrangement joins TRBV7-2 to TRBJ2-3; 8 positions agree with TRBD1. From germline, CDR1 is SGHTA and CDR2 FQGNSA. The CDR3 loop spans 15 amino acids. Losses at the gene ends were 5 bases for V and 2 bases for J; bases not matched to a gene: 6. The CDR3 coding sequence is TGTGCCAGCAGCAGAATGGGACAGGACACAGATACGCAGTATTTT. Its translation: CASSRMGQDTDTQYF. The variable domain in full, with the rest retrieved from reference TRBV7-2 and TRBJ2-3, is GAGVSQSPSNKVTEKGKDVELRCDPISGHTALYWYRQSLGQGLEFLIYFQGNSAPDKSGLPSDRFSAERTGGSVSTLTIQRTQQEDSAVYLCASSRMGQDTDTQYFGPGTRLTVL.

The chain carries TRBV6-2 or TRBV6-3 and TRBJ2-3; 7 bases fit TRBD2. The CDR3 sequence is 15 residues long. Germline V gene lookup returns CDR1 MNHEY and CDR2 SVGEGT. After removal of 4 bases from V and 9 bases from J, the junction contained 13 bases not matched to a gene. This CDR3 is CASSSGTIPGGTQYF. The CDR3 bases are TGTGCCAGCAGTTCCGGGACTATACCTGGTGGAACGCAGTATTTT.

This chain connects TRBV5-1 to TRBJ1-1; TRBD1 matches 7 bases. Trimming at V came to 3 bases and at J to 3 bases, leaving 11 bases not matched to a gene. CDR1 and CDR2 from the germline V gene are SGHRS and YFSETQ. This CDR3 spans 16 amino acids. CDR3 amino acids: CASSSSLDRRYTEAFF. The CDR3, as DNA: TGCGCCAGCAGCTCCTCGTTGGACAGGAGATACACTGAAGCTTTCTTT.

This sequence joins TRBV7-2 and TRBJ1-1; D unresolved. V lost 3 bases and J 3 bases, leaving 14 bases between the germline ends. There are 15 residues in the CDR3. Germline CDR1 and CDR2: SGHTA and FQGNSA. DNA of the CDR3: TGTGCCAGCAGCTTTTTGACGGATGGAGACACTGAAGCTTTCTTT. It encodes CASSFLTDGDTEAFF.

There are a few counts of this clone. The chain joins TRBV3-1 (or the pseudogene TRBV3-2) to TRBJ2-3, with TRBD2 matching 11 bases. The CDR3 contains 17 residues. V gave up 4 bases and J gave up 5 bases; unmatched junction bases: 11. Germline CDR1 LGHDT, CDR2 YNNKEL (reference sequence). The chain's CDR3 is CASSRRGSGGAGDTQYF. CDR3 nucleotides: TGTGCCAGCAGCCGCCGGGGTAGCGGGGGGGCTGGAGATACGCAGTATTTT.